A selection of T cell receptor beta chains follows, all from one sample in a study of blood T cell repertoires in COVID-19. TCRdb's table, derived via immunoSEQ multiplex PCR, lists solely in-frame clones and lacks some. The repertoire holds over 70,000 clones, 80% to 90% seen once, with roughly 10% in the top ten. The source material was peripheral blood. The receptor source for this set is a man older than 75 with acute or convalescent COVID-19. Each CDR3 is given with its conserved first and last residue. A D gene is named only where the DNA matches it firmly. Not all rows give a size; the values are once, few, many and, for expanded clones, a class.

cdr3_aa	cdr3_nt	cdr3_length	d_call	clone_size	v_call	j_call
CASSEGQGTYNEQFF	TGTGCCAGCAGCGAGGGACAGGGAACCTACAATGAGCAGTTCTTC	15	TRBD1	once	TRBV5-4	TRBJ2-1
CASSLIGADTIYF	TGTGCCAGCAGCTTAATAGGGGCGGACACCATATATTTT	13	-	-	TRBV7-2	TRBJ1-3
CASSPTSSSSTDTQYF	TGTGCCAGCTCACCAACGTCTAGTAGTAGCACAGATACGCAGTATTTT	16	-	-	TRBV18	TRBJ2-3
CASSYRSSNSPLHF	TGTGCCAGCAGCTACAGGTCTTCAAATTCACCCCTCCACTTT	14	-	once	TRBV5-6	TRBJ1-6
CASSAQEETQYF	TGTGCCAGCAGCGCTCAGGAAGAGACCCAGTACTTC	12	-	-	TRBV28	TRBJ2-5
CAISSLDSRLNTEAFF	TGTGCCATCAGCTCCCTGGACAGCCGATTGAACACTGAAGCTTTCTTT	16	-	-	TRBV10-3	TRBJ1-1
CASSQDLSGLQFF	TGTGCCAGCAGCCAAGATCTTTCGGGACTACAGTTCTTC	13	TRBD2	-	TRBV14	TRBJ2-1
CASTLEGSGGSRDTQYF	TGTGCCAGCACCCTAGAGGGTAGCGGGGGGTCCAGGGATACGCAGTATTTT	17	TRBD2	-	TRBV7-9	TRBJ2-3
CATSRGTVAKNIQYF	TGTGCCACCAGCAGAGGTACTGTGGCCAAAAACATTCAGTACTTC	15	-	few	TRBV15	TRBJ2-4
CSVDRDRGGEKLFF	TGCAGCGTTGACCGAGACAGGGGGGGTGAAAAACTGTTTTTT	14	TRBD1	-	TRBV29-1	TRBJ1-4
CASSLGRQGIRSYEQYF	TGTGCCAGCAGCTTAGGAAGACAGGGTATTAGGTCCTACGAGCAGTACTTC	17	TRBD1	-	TRBV7-9	TRBJ2-7
CASSLESSASGGAQYF	TGTGCCAGCAGCTTGGAATCTAGCGCCAGCGGGGGGGCCCAGTACTTC	16	TRBD2	-	TRBV5-8	TRBJ2-5
CASSEGQGGGYGYTF	TGTGCCAGCAGCGAAGGACAGGGTGGCGGCTATGGCTACACCTTC	15	TRBD1	-	TRBV7-2	TRBJ1-2
CASSLQGDSTDTQYF	TGTGCCAGCAGCCTACAGGGGGATTCAACAGATACGCAGTATTTT	15	TRBD1	-	TRBV6-5	TRBJ2-3
CASSVAGGDGNTIYF	TGTGCCAGCAGCGTAGCTGGGGGGGACGGAAACACCATATATTTT	15	-	few	TRBV9	TRBJ1-3
CASSLSMTETNEKLFF	TGTGCCAGCAGCTTAAGTATGACAGAAACCAATGAAAAACTGTTTTTT	16	-	-	TRBV7-2	TRBJ1-4